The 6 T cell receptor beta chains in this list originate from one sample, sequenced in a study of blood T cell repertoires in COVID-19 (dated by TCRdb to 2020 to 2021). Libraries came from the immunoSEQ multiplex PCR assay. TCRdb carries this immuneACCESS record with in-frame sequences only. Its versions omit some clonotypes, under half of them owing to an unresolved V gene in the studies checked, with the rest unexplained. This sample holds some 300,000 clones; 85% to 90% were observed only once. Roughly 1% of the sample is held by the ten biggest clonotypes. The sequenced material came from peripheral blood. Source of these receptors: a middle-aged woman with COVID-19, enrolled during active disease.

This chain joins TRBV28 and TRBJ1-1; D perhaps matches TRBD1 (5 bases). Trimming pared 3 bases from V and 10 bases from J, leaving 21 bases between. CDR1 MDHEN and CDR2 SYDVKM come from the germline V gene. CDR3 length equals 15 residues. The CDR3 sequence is CASSLRRGRVGGAFF. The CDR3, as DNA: TGTGCCAGCAGTTTGAGGAGGGGAAGGGTCGGAGGAGCTTTCTTT.

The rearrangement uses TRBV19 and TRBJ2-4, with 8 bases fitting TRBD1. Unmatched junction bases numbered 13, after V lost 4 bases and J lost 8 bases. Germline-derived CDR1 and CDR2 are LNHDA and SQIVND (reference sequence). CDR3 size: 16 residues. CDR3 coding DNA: TGTGCCAGTAGTAGAGAGGACAGGGTAGGTCTGGACATTCAGTACTTC. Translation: CASSREDRVGLDIQYF.

CDR3 DNA sequence: TGTGCCAGTAGTATAAAGGGGGCGGGGGAGACCCAGTACTTC. Translating gives CASSIKGAGETQYF. The chain joins TRBV19 to TRBJ2-5; D is possibly TRBD1 (7 bases). This CDR3 has 14 amino acids. V was pared by 2 bases and J by 5 bases, with 12 bases between. From germline, CDR1 is LNHDA and CDR2 SQIVND (reference sequence).

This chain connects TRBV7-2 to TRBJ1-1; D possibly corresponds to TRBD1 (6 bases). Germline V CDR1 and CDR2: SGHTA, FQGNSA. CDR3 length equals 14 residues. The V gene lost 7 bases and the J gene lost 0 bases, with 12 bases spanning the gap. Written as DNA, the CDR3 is TGTGCCAGCACAGGGGTCGCACTGAACACTGAAGCTTTCTTT. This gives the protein CASTGVALNTEAFF.

In DNA, the CDR3 is TGTGCCACCAGTGATTCCCAGGGGATTCGTGAAAAACTGTTTTTT. Protein: CATSDSQGIREKLFF. The genes are TRBV24-1 and TRBJ1-4; D may be TRBD1 (6 bases). Germline V lookup: CDR1 KGHDR, CDR2 SFDVKD. The CDR3 totals 15 residues. Trimming pared 2 bases from V and 7 bases from J, leaving 13 bases between.

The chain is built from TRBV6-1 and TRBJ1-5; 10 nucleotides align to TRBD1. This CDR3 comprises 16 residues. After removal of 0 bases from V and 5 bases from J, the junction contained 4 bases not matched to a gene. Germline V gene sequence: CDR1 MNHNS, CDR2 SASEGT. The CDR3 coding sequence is TGTGCCAGCAGTGAAGCGTGGGGACAGGGGTATCAGCCCCAGCATTTT. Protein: CASSEAWGQGYQPQHF.